Shown below are 14 T cell receptor beta chains from a single sample sequenced in a study of blood T cell repertoires in COVID-19. Data came from immunoSEQ multiplex PCR; TCRdb stores just in-frame clones and leaves some out. Of around 140,000 clones detected, roughly four fifths appear once; the ten largest clones hold about 3.4%. The specimen was PBMCs or T cells enriched from blood (not recorded which). All receptors come from a woman aged 45-65 years with acute COVID-19.

The chain uses TRBV12-3 or TRBV12-4 and TRBJ2-4; maybe TRBD2 (6 bases). The CDR3 runs to 13 residues. Trimming took off 6 bases at V and 8 bases at J, with 14 bases between the two ends. CDR3 residues: CASSAGSEDIQYF. In DNA form, the CDR3 reads TGTGCCAGCAGCGCGGGGTCTGAGGACATTCAGTACTTC.

The rearrangement joins TRBV5-1 to TRBJ1-1; a weak D match, TRBD1 (6 bases). Trimming shortened V by 3 bases and J by 1 base, and 10 bases separated the two germline ends. This CDR3 comprises 14 residues. CDR1 and CDR2 (germline): SGHRS, YFSETQ. The DNA for the CDR3 is TGCGCCAGCAGCTGGGGGGGCGCGAACACTGAAGCTTTCTTT. It yields the protein CASSWGGANTEAFF. The full variable domain, with the rest looked up from reference TRBV5-1 and TRBJ1-1, is KAGVTQTPRYLIKTRGQQVTLSCSPISGHRSVSWYQQTPGQGLQFLFEYFSETQRNKGNFPGRFSGRQFSNSRSEMNVSTLELGDSALYLCASSWGGANTEAFFGQGTRLTVV.

V and J are TRBV4-1 and TRBJ2-1; D gene unclear. The CDR3 is made up of 12 amino acids. The V end was cut by 0 bases, the J end by 10 bases, with 7 bases between. CDR1 is MGHRA, CDR2 YSYEKL, per germline. CDR3 in amino acids: CASSQDHVEQFF. In DNA, the CDR3 is TGCGCCAGCAGCCAAGATCATGTCGAGCAGTTCTTC.

Turning to this clone: The germline gene is not matched at one end of the junction; a read error may be the cause. The gene calls are TRBV3-1 (or the pseudogene TRBV3-2) and TRBJ2-7; no firm D call. CDR1 is LGHDT and CDR2 is YNNKEL in the germline V gene (reference sequence). This CDR3 contains 11 residues. The CDR3 DNA follows: TGTGCCAGCAGCCAAGGTGTTCTATGCTCCTTC. Its protein is CASSQGVLCSF.

The rearrangement joins TRBV7-3 to TRBJ2-1; TRBD2 is a possible D gene (6 bases). The CDR3 is 15 amino acids. Germline CDR1 reads SGHTA; CDR2 reads FQGTGA. V gave up 3 bases and J gave up 7 bases, with 16 bases separating them. DNA for the CDR3: TGTGCCAGCAGCTTTAGCCCGCTAGCGAGTAATGAGCAGTTCTTC. It codes for CASSFSPLASNEQFF.

This clone was seen ten or more times. The chain has TRBV4-1 and TRBJ2-1; 7 bases agree with TRBD2. Looked up from germline, CDR1 is MGHRA and CDR2 is YSYEKL. CDR3 length: 16 amino acids. Trimming took 4 bases from V and 5 from J; bases not matched to a gene: 11. The CDR3 nucleotides are TGCGCCAGCAGCCCCGATACGGGAGGAATCGACAATGAGCAGTTCTTC. As protein: CASSPDTGGIDNEQFF.

The chain carries TRBV5-1 and TRBJ2-7, with TRBD2 as a possible D gene (5 bases). Germline CDR1 reads SGHRS; CDR2 reads YFSETQ. The CDR3 is 16 amino acids. Trimming removed 0 bases from V and 4 bases from J, with 17 bases in between. This chain's CDR3 is CASSLGGDLGDYEQYF. CDR3 bases: TGCGCCAGCAGCTTGGGAGGTGACCTCGGGGATTACGAGCAGTACTTC.

CDR3 protein: CASSATPQGNTEAFF. As DNA, the CDR3 is TGTGCCAGTAGCGCGACCCCCCAGGGGAACACTGAAGCTTTCTTT. The rearrangement joins TRBV19 to TRBJ1-1; weak D call: TRBD1 (5 bases). V gave up 6 bases and J gave up 1 base, with 15 bases separating them. Germline CDR1 reads LNHDA; CDR2 reads SQIVND (reference sequence). The CDR3 runs 15 residues.

This chain uses TRBV27 with TRBJ2-5, with TRBD1 matching over 7 bases. With V trimmed by 6 bases and J by 5 bases, 15 bases remained unmatched. The length of the CDR3 is 16 residues. Germline lookup yields CDR1 MNHEY and CDR2 SMNVEV (reference sequence). The CDR3 sequence: CASRHTGDLLGETQYF. DNA of the CDR3: TGTGCCAGCAGACATACAGGGGATCTGTTAGGGGAGACCCAGTACTTC.

This clone was detected a few times. The V call is TRBV3-1 (or the pseudogene TRBV3-2), the J call TRBJ2-2, with a possible D match to TRBD2 (6 bases). The germline V gene encodes CDR1 LGHDT and CDR2 YNNKEL (reference sequence). The CDR3 length is 16 residues. V lost 1 base and J lost 4, with 13 bases in between. The CDR3 loop is CASSQVPGRSTGELFF. CDR3 sequence (DNA): TGTGCCAGCAGCCAAGTTCCCGGGAGAAGCACCGGGGAGCTGTTTTTT.

The rearrangement joins TRBV11-3 to TRBJ2-2; 13 bases are a match to TRBD2. This CDR3 comprises 19 residues. Germline V lookup: CDR1 SGHNT, CDR2 YENEEA. Trimming cost V 2 bases and J 5 bases; bases outside gene matches: 11. The CDR3 sequence: CASSLLFVTGLAGTGELFF. Here the CDR3 DNA reads TGTGCCAGCAGCTTATTATTCGTGACGGGACTAGCGGGAACCGGGGAGCTGTTTTTT.

This sequence joins TRBV7-6 and TRBJ1-5; 7 bases line up with TRBD1. Trimming cost V 0 bases and J 6 bases; bases outside gene matches: 2. The V gene's germline CDR1 is SGHVS and CDR2 FNYEAQ. CDR3 length equals 14 residues. The CDR3, as DNA: TGTGCCAGCAGCTTAGCAGGGGGCGGTCAGCCCCAGCATTTT. It specifies CASSLAGGGQPQHF.

The V and J genes are TRBV5-1 and TRBJ2-7; TRBD2 is a possible D gene (6 bases). The CDR3 loop spans 14 amino acids. Per germline, CDR1 SGHRS and CDR2 YFSETQ. V lost 4 bases to trimming and J lost 1 base, with 12 bases between them. The CDR3 protein is CASSETSTSYEQYF. For the CDR3, the DNA is TGCGCCAGCAGCGAAACTAGCACTTCCTACGAGCAGTACTTC.

The chain carries TRBV12-3 or TRBV12-4 and TRBJ1-1; no reliable D call. This CDR3 is 12 amino acids long. Trimming removed 3 bases from V and 6 bases from J, with 8 bases in between. For the CDR3, the DNA is TGTGCCAGCAGTTTTATCGGAGCTGAAGCTTTCTTT. It is translated as CASSFIGAEAFF.